This record looks at one T cell receptor beta chain sequence and its context. What antigen it recognizes has not been identified. Per-base quality was not reported, and no clone a single base away is much larger than it. Via the germline V gene, CDR1 is SGHTA and CDR2 FQGNSA. Germline trimming amounts to 4 bases on V and 2 bases on J, with 5 as the count of junction bases outside the gene matches. The CDR3 spans 16 residues, from the cysteine through the phenylalanine. The CDR3 DNA has 48 bases and is translated from base 1. This specimen belongs to a study of T cells in Graves' hyperthyroidism and ophthalmopathy (dated by TCRdb to the late 2010s). For the study in its entirety: Peripheral blood samples were taken at the time of initial diagnosis, prior to any treatment. In about 6 Graves' hyperthyroidism patients, the study also compared T-cell repertoires from thyroid tissue with T-cell repertoires from blood. Prospective prediction of ophthalmopathy was tested in an independent validation cohort consisting of 18 to 20 hyperthyroidism patients and 17 patients who later progressed to ophthalmopathy. The 95 to 100 discovery patients were randomly divided into training and test sets at a 7:3 ratio. To identify distinguishing TCR V-J signatures, a discovery cohort of roughly 100 patients was used, comprising 40 to 45 with Graves' ophthalmopathy and roughly 60 with stable Graves' hyperthyroidism. According to the paper, TCR Vbeta CDR3 sequencing was carried out on 135 peripheral blood samples, which came from 40 to 45 ophthalmopathy, 75 or so hyperthyroidism and some 17 progressor patients. After sampling, hyperthyroidism patients received methimazole starting at 30 mg daily, and ophthalmopathy patients received high-dose intravenous methylprednisolone. Beyond this particular receptor, the publication reports: A model built on a 13 V-J signature distinguished ophthalmopathy from stable hyperthyroidism, reaching around 87% sensitivity and approximately 81% specificity in cross-validation and 80%/75% in testing. No statistical method was used to fix the sample size in advance, and group allocation was not hidden from the investigators. Most expanded thyroid clonotypes (frequency above 0.001) were also detected in blood, suggesting blood repertoires may reflect thyroid immune responses. In validation, the model predicted progression to ophthalmopathy a median of around 6.5 months before onset, with over 60% sensitivity and 72.22% specificity.

A patient counted as having stable Graves' hyperthyroidism if no progression to ophthalmopathy occurred over 18 months of follow-up. Hyperthyroidism patients were aged 18 to 65 years and newly diagnosed, with disease duration of less than 2 months. Patients with uncontrolled infections, other autoimmune diseases, pregnancy or lactation were excluded. Diagnoses were established on the basis of clinical symptoms, serum thyroxine and TRAb, thyroid ultrasound, and orbital computed tomography. Ficoll-Paque density gradient centrifugation was used to isolate PBMCs from around 9.1 ml of fresh peripheral blood. Trizol reagent was used to extract total RNA, and RNA quality was then checked on an Agilent 2100 Bioanalyzer. The TCR beta CDR3 regions were amplified from RNA transcripts. For the first round of RT-PCR on the TCR CDR3, the HTBI primer set was used together with the Qiagen OneStep RT-PCR kit. Libraries were constructed in a second round of multiplex PCR, after which size selection and purification were performed. Paired-end sequencing of the libraries was performed with 100 bp reads on an Illumina HiSeq2000. Processing in the source paper ran as follows. SOAPnuke was used to process the raw data, throwing out any read that contained adapters or uncalled bases, had a mean Phred below 15, or lacked an exact constant-primer or identifier match. COPE v1.2.5 was used to merge high-quality paired reads, and clonotypes were defined as unique nucleotide sequences. MiTCR v1.1 was used to align the clonotypes against IMGT TRBV, TRBD and TRBJ reference segments. Only V-J combinations with frequency above 0.0001, covering about 99% of repertoires, were analysed. The TCS score was defined as F50 (clonal expansion) divided by E x V (chaos), with BLOSUM62-based TCRdist calculated between CDR3 peptides within each V-J. Welch's t-statistics and random forest reduced 514 V-J features to about 12, which were used in a naive Bayes classifier (R e1071). The similarity between thyroid and blood repertoires was quantified using the Morisita-Horn index. Using fastp trimming at Q25 and MiXCR clonotype assembly, TCRdb reanalyzed the public sequencing data and kept in-frame beta chains. Each entry is one CDR3 protein sequence, shown with its most common DNA and genes. TCRdb, not the original authors, processed these V and J calls. In this sample the table shows 600,000 to 800,000 distinct CDR3 sequences, under 45% of which occur a single time. Jointly, the top ten make up approximately 31% of the sample.

The source is a middle-aged woman with Graves' hyperthyroidism. The sequencing input was blood. The chain couples TRBV7-2 to TRBJ2-2, with 9 junctional bases fitting TRBD1. The nucleotide sequence reads as follows: TGTGCCAGCAGCTCCCCGGACAGGGGCAACACCGGGGAGCTGTTTTTT. Its protein is CASSSPDRGNTGELFF.